The clone carrying this T cell receptor beta chain was found a few times. Its target is unknown. Germline V gene sequence: CDR1 KGHSH, CDR2 LQKENI. This CDR3 has 14 residues. V lost 6 bases and J 4 bases, leaving 14 bases between the germline ends. The sample belongs to a study of response to subunit inactivated influenza vaccine. Study-wide points: It was suggested by the authors that few new T cells are recruited by each seasonal influenza vaccination.

TCRdb independently ran MiXCR on the RT-PCR reads; one entry per CDR3 protein. The data hold more than 400,000 distinct CDR3 sequences, with more than 7% observed a single time. Here the sequenced sample was PBMCs from blood, taken about 24 months after vaccination. The rearrangement uses TRBV18 and TRBJ2-3, with a weak D call TRBD2 (6 bases). The receptor was derived from a man in his fifties or sixties who received an inactivated influenza vaccine. Written as DNA, the CDR3 is TGTGCCAGCTCGCCGGGGACTGTCCCAGATACGCAGTATTTT. Amino acid sequence: CASSPGTVPDTQYF.